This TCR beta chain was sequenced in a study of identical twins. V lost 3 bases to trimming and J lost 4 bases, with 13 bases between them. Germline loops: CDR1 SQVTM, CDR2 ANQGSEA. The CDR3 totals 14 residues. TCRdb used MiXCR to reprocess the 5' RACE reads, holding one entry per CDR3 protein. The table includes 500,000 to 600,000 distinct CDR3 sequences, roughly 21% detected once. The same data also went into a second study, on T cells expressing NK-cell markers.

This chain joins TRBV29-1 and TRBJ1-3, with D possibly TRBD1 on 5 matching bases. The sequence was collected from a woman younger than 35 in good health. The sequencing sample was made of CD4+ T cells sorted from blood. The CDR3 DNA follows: TGCAGCGTTGATGGGGGGGGAAGGGGAAACACCATATATTTT. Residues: CSVDGGGRGNTIYF.